Each of the 24 T cell receptor beta chains below was sequenced from the same sample in a study of Graves' ophthalmopathy and Graves' hyperthyroidism. Amplifying from RNA transcripts, the study obtained TCR beta CDR3 regions. First-round RT-PCR relied on HTBI primers, and a second-round multiplex PCR came next. TCRdb called the multiplex PCR reads again in MiXCR, with one record for every CDR3 protein. The sample carries 560,000 or so distinct CDR3 sequences, 35% to 40% recorded once. Sequenced: peripheral blood or thyroid tissue (not recorded which). These receptors were obtained from an adult man with Graves' hyperthyroidism.

The chain recombines TRBV10-3 with TRBJ2-2; D is perhaps TRBD1 (6 bases). Germline V gives CDR1 ENHRY, CDR2 SYGVKD. Trimming removed 0 bases at V and 5 bases at J, with 7 bases between. The CDR3 totals 14 residues. As DNA, the CDR3 is TGTGCCATCAGTGAGTCTCAGGGGACCGGGGAGCTGTTTTTT. Translating gives CAISESQGTGELFF.

V gene TRBV29-1 combines with J gene TRBJ2-7; D might be TRBD1 (5 bases). The J call may be incorrect, as the DNA end agrees better with TRBJ2-1. This CDR3 contains 12 residues. The V gene's germline CDR1 is SQVTM and CDR2 ANQGSEA. The CDR3 protein is CSVDRDGNEQFF. The CDR3 coding sequence is TGCAGCGTTGACAGGGATGGAAATGAGCAGTTCTTC.

In the case of this clonotype: An end of the junction does not agree with germline; a read error may underlie this. V and J are TRBV5-1 and TRBJ2-7, with 7 bases lining up with TRBD1. The CDR3 has 17 amino acids. Germline V gene lookup returns CDR1 SGHRS and CDR2 YFSETQ. The CDR3 protein is CANSLVPTTGKPYEQYF. The DNA for the CDR3 is TGCGCCAACAGCTTGGTCCCAACGACAGGGAAGCCCTACGAGCAGTACTTC.

The chain employs TRBV4-1 and TRBJ1-5, with unresolved D. Trimming cost V 4 bases and J 3 bases, with 16 bases left between them. The CDR3 has 16 amino acids. The germline CDR1 and CDR2 sequences are MGHRA and YSYEKL. The CDR3 DNA follows: TGCGCCAGCAGCCCATACTTCGTTAGAGACAATCAGCCCCAGCATTTT. This encodes CASSPYFVRDNQPQHF.

This clonotype was seen many times. The chain is built from TRBV28 and TRBJ2-7, with D hard to call. The V gene's germline CDR1 is MDHEN and CDR2 SYDVKM. Trimming took off 6 bases at V and 1 base at J, with 16 bases between the two ends. CDR3 length: 15 residues. The CDR3 region is CASSLHPDLSYEQYF. The CDR3 region has the DNA TGTGCCAGCAGCCTACACCCAGACCTATCCTACGAGCAGTACTTC.

This clonotype has ten or more counts. The junction and the germline gene differ at one end; a read error may be behind it. The chain links TRBV10-3 to TRBJ2-2; D call uncertain. The CDR3 consists of 14 residues. Germline V gene sequence: CDR1 ENHRY, CDR2 SYGVKD. Written as DNA, the CDR3 is TGTGCCATCGGTGAGATCCTCGCGACCGGGGAGCTGTTTTTT. This sequence encodes CAIGEILATGELFF.

This rearrangement joins TRBV3-1 to TRBJ1-1; D is unclear. V was clipped by 3 bases and J by 0 bases, with 8 bases between them. The CDR3 has 14 residues. The germline CDR1 and CDR2 sequences are LGHDT and YNNKEL (reference sequence). DNA of the CDR3: TGTGCCAGCAGCCAGAACAGCATGAACACTGAAGCTTTCTTT. Its translation is CASSQNSMNTEAFF.

The CDR3 reads CSGDGDYGYTF. The CDR3 DNA reads TGCAGCGGGGACGGAGACTATGGCTACACCTTC. The V gene is TRBV29-1, the J gene TRBJ1-2; D might be TRBD1 (5 bases). Trimming took off 7 bases at V and 3 bases at J, with 9 bases between the two ends. CDR1 is SQVTM, CDR2 ANQGSEA, per germline. This CDR3 has 11 residues.

About this clonotype: An end of the junction differs from the germline gene, which may be a read error. This chain links TRBV24-1 with TRBJ2-7; possible D gene TRBD1, 6 bases. This CDR3 comprises 17 residues. The V gene's germline CDR1 is KGHDR and CDR2 SFDVKD. In DNA form, the CDR3 reads TGTGCCAGCAGTTTAAGGTTCGGCGCGCAGGGGATTCTCGAGCAGTACTTC. It translates to CASSLRFGAQGILEQYF.

This clonotype has only one observation. This rearrangement joins TRBV7-9 to TRBJ1-2, with D possibly TRBD1 on 5 matching bases. The CDR3 runs to 12 residues. V lost 3 bases and J 14 bases, leaving 16 bases between the germline ends. CDR1 SEHNR and CDR2 FQNEAQ come from the germline V gene (reference sequence). CDR3 DNA: TGTGCCAGCAGCTTCCGGGACGGAAAGTTGACCTTC. Translated: CASSFRDGKLTF.

This chain joins TRBV2 and TRBJ2-5; D is ambiguous. CDR1 is SNHLY and CDR2 is FYNNEI in the germline V gene. V was clipped by 6 bases and J by 0 bases, with 11 bases between them. CDR3 size: 14 residues. The chain's CDR3 is CASRSHSNQETQYF. CDR3 coding DNA: TGTGCCAGCAGATCGCACAGCAACCAAGAGACCCAGTACTTC.

This clonotype was seen repeatedly, ten times or more. This sequence joins TRBV6-5 and TRBJ1-3; the match to TRBD1 covers 8 bases. The trim removed 2 bases at V and 4 bases at J, leaving 1 base unmatched. Germline CDR1 and CDR2: MNHEY and SVGAGI. The CDR3 consists of 14 residues. CDR3 protein: CASSYDRGGNTIYF. The CDR3 nucleotides read TGTGCCAGCAGTTACGACAGGGGAGGAAACACCATATATTTT.

The sample holds many counts of this clonotype. CDR3 bases: TGTGCCACCTCCCTAGGGGGGAACTACGAGCAGTACTTC. This sequence encodes CATSLGGNYEQYF. V usage is TRBV11-2 and J usage is TRBJ2-7, with D tentatively TRBD1 or TRBD2 (6 bases each). Trimming cost V 10 bases and J 3 bases, with 16 bases left between them. The CDR3 runs to 13 residues. CDR1 and CDR2 from the germline V gene are SGHAT and FQNNGV.

The chain recombines TRBV25-1 with TRBJ2-5, with D perhaps TRBD2 (6 bases). Germline loops: CDR1 MGHDK, CDR2 SYGVNS. The CDR3 totals 15 residues. V lost 5 bases to trimming and J lost 7 bases, with 20 bases between them. The DNA of the CDR3 is TGTGCCAGCAGTTTGCTCGGGGGATTCGGAGCGACCCAGTACTTC. It is translated as CASSLLGGFGATQYF.

This clonotype has a count of ten or more. This chain joins TRBV2 and TRBJ2-7; D may be TRBD1 (6 bases). The germline CDR1 and CDR2 sequences are SNHLY and FYNNEI. CDR3 size: 15 residues. Trimming stripped 5 bases from V and 3 bases from J, with 17 bases between. The CDR3 is CASSSLGQSNYEQYF. The CDR3 DNA follows: TGTGCCAGCAGTAGCCTCGGACAGTCCAACTACGAGCAGTACTTC. The variable domain in full, completed from reference TRBV2 and TRBJ2-7, reads EPEVTQTPSHQVTQMGQEVILRCVPISNHLYFYWYRQILGQKVEFLVSFYNNEISEKSEIFDDQFSVERPDGSNFTLKIRSTKLEDSAMYFCASSSLGQSNYEQYFGPGTRLTVT.

This clonotype was counted only a few times. The chain has TRBV10-3 and TRBJ2-2; 10 nucleotides match TRBD1. The CDR3 has 14 amino acids. Looked up from germline, CDR1 is ENHRY and CDR2 is SYGVKD. V lost 6 bases to trimming and J lost 5 bases; unmatched junction nucleotides: 3. The CDR3 DNA reads TGTGCCATCAGCGGGACAGGGGTGACCGGGGAGCTGTTTTTT. This translates into CAISGTGVTGELFF.

With respect to this clonotype: A much larger clone is a single base away; this may be a read error. The final CDR3 position lacks the conserved phenylalanine or tryptophan, pointing to a likely read error. V is TRBV12-3 or TRBV12-4 and J is TRBJ2-7; possibly TRBD2 for D (5 bases). CDR3 length equals 15 residues. Trimming removed 4 bases from V and 1 base from J, with 14 bases in between. The CDR3 region is CASSSRTGLSYEQYL. CDR3 nucleotide sequence: TGTGCCAGCAGTTCTAGGACTGGCTTATCCTACGAGCAGTACCTC.

The genes are TRBV19 and TRBJ1-5, with TRBD1 identical over 10 bases. The length of the CDR3 is 16 residues. CDR1 is LNHDA, CDR2 SQIVND, per germline (reference sequence). The ends lost 4 bases at V and 1 base at J; junction bases unmatched: 4. The chain's CDR3 is CASSRQGAGSNQPQHF. The CDR3 DNA reads TGTGCCAGTAGTAGACAGGGGGCGGGGAGCAATCAGCCCCAGCATTTT. The whole variable domain, remainder taken from reference TRBV19 and TRBJ1-5, is DGGITQSPKYLFRKEGQNVTLSCEQNLNHDAMYWYRQDPGQGLRLIYYSQIVNDFQKGDIAEGYSVSREKKESFPLTVTSAQKNPTAFYLCASSRQGAGSNQPQHFGDGTRLSIL.

There are many counts of this clonotype. This chain connects TRBV10-3 to TRBJ2-2, with no clear D. CDR3 size: 14 residues. Looked up from germline, CDR1 is ENHRY and CDR2 is SYGVKD. V lost 10 bases to trimming and J lost 0 bases, with 12 bases between them. CDR3 sequence reads: CATIGSTNTGELFF. DNA of the CDR3: TGTGCCACGATCGGTTCCACGAACACCGGGGAGCTGTTTTTT.

This clonotype was seen many times. The chain employs TRBV4-1 and TRBJ2-7; 8 bases match TRBD2. Trimming at V came to 4 bases and at J to 0 bases, leaving 8 bases not matched to a gene. The CDR3 has 16 residues. From germline, CDR1 is MGHRA and CDR2 YSYEKL. The CDR3, as DNA: TGCGCCAGCAGCCCGGGAGCTAGCGGGTTCTCCTACGAGCAGTACTTC. Residues: CASSPGASGFSYEQYF.

Details on this clonotype: This may arise from a read error, as a much more abundant clone is one base away. The chain uses TRBV27 and TRBJ2-5; 16 bases line up with TRBD2. Germline CDR1 and CDR2: MNHEY and SMNVEV (reference sequence). The CDR3 runs 17 residues. The V gene end was trimmed by 10 bases and the J gene end by 4 bases; junction bases not matched to a gene: 12. CDR3 nucleotides: TGTGCCAACAGGGGACTAGCGGGAGGGCGGGTCCGAGAGACCCAGTACTTC. Its translation is CANRGLAGGRVRETQYF.

This clonotype was observed a few times. The V call is TRBV28, the J call TRBJ2-7; TRBD1 matches at 7 bases. Losses at the gene ends were 7 bases for V and 0 bases for J; bases not matched to a gene: 3. This CDR3 contains 13 residues. Looked up from germline, CDR1 is MDHEN and CDR2 is SYDVKM. DNA of the CDR3: TGTGCCAGCAAATACAGGGGCTCCTACGAGCAGTACTTC. Translated: CASKYRGSYEQYF.

This clonotype was seen many times. The chain is built from TRBV7-9 and TRBJ2-5; TRBD1 agrees at 7 bases. There are 16 residues in the CDR3. V gave up 5 bases and J gave up 4 bases; unmatched junction bases: 13. Germline V gene data show CDR1 as SEHNR and CDR2 as FQNEAQ (reference sequence). CDR3 loop: CASSPSTGAHRETQYF. CDR3 sequence (DNA): TGTGCCAGCAGCCCATCCACAGGGGCTCACCGAGAGACCCAGTACTTC.

This clonotype has a count of ten or more. V gene TRBV7-9 combines with J gene TRBJ1-1; a possible D gene is TRBD1 (5 bases). This CDR3 region has 14 residues. V was clipped by 6 bases and J by 3 bases, with 14 bases between them. The germline V gene encodes CDR1 SEHNR and CDR2 FQNEAQ (reference sequence). The DNA of the CDR3 is TGTGCCAGCAGTCGACCCCCGGGGCACACTGAAGCTTTCTTT. This encodes CASSRPPGHTEAFF.